This T cell receptor beta chain was profiled in a study of CD8+CD57+ T cells in acquired aplastic anemia. About this clonotype: Its cognate antigen is unknown.

The CDR3 is 16 residues long. CDR1 is SGHAT and CDR2 is FQNNGV in the germline V gene. Trimming left V 4 bases short and J 0 bases short, with 10 bases between. Using genomic DNA as the template, TCR beta VDJ and CDR3 profiling was carried out. Each CDR3 protein is one row after TCRdb ran MiXCR on the reads. The sample carries about 98,000 distinct CDR3 sequences, less than 75% recorded once. Findings of the study overall: Controls did not differ significantly from patients in CD8+ Simpson's diversity.

By flow cytometry, patients selected for sequencing had shown an expansion of CD8+CD57+ cells. The specimen was sorted CD4+, CD8+, or CD8+CD57+ T cells (not recorded which) from PBMCs. The V and J genes are TRBV11-2 and TRBJ1-6; D possibly corresponds to TRBD1 (5 bases). The sequence came from a human donor with aplastic anemia. The CDR3 is CASSSGPLSYNSPLHF. The CDR3 nucleotides are TGTGCCAGCAGCTCGGGACCCCTCTCCTATAATTCACCCCTCCACTTT.